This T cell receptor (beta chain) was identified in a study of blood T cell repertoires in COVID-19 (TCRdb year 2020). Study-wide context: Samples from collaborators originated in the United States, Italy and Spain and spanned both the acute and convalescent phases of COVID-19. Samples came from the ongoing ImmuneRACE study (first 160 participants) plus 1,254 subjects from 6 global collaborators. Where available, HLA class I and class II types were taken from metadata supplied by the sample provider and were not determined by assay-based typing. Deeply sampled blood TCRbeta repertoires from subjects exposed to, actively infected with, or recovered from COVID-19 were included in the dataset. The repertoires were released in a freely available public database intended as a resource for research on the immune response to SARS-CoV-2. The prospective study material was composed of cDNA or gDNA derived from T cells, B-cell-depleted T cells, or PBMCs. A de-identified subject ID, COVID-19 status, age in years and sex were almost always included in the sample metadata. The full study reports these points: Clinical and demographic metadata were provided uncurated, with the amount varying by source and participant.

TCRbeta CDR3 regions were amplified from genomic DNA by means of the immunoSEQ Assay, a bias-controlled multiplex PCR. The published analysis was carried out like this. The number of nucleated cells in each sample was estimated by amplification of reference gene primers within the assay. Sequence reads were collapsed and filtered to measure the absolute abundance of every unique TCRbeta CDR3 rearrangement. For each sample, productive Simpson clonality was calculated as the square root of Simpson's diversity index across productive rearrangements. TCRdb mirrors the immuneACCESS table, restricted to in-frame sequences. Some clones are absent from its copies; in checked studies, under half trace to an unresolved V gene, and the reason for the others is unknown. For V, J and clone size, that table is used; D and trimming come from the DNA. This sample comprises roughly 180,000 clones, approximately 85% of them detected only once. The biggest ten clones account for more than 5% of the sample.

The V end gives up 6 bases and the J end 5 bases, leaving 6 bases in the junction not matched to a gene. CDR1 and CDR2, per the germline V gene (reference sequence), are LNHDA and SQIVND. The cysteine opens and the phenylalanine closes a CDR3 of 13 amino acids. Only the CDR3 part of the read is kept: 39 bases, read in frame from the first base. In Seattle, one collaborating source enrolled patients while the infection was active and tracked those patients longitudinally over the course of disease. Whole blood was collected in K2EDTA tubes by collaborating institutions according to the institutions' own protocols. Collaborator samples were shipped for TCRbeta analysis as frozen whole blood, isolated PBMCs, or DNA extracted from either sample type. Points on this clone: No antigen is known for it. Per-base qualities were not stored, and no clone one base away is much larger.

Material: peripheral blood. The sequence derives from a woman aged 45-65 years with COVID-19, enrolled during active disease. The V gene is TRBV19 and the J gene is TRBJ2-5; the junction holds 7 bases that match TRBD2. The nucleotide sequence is TGTGCCAGTAGGGGAGGGGTCGGGGAGACCCAGTACTTC. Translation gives CASRGGVGETQYF.